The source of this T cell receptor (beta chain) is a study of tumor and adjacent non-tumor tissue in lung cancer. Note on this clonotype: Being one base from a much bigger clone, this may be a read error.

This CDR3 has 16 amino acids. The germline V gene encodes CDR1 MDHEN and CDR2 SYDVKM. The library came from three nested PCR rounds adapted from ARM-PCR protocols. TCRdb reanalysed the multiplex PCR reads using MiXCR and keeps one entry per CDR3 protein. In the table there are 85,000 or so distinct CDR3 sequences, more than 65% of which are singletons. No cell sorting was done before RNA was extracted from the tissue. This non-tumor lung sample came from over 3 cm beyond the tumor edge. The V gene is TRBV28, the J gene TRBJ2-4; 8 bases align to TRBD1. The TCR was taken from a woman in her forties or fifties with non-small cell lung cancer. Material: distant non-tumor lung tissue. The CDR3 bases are TGTGCCAGCAGTCTTCAGGGGGCGACGGCCAAAAACATTGAGTACTTC. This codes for CASSLQGATAKNIEYF.